This T cell receptor beta chain was profiled in a study of T cell responses to AZD1222 COVID-19 vaccine. This clone came up once. Using immunoSEQ multiplex PCR, the repertoire was profiled, and TCRdb retains in-frame clones only, with some absent. The table shows approximately 150,000 clones, with about nine tenths occurring only once. The trim removed 6 bases at V and 2 bases at J, leaving 7 bases unmatched. The CDR3 loop spans 15 amino acids. Germline CDR1 and CDR2: MNHEY and SVGAGI. The receptor was isolated from an adult who received the AZD1222 COVID-19 vaccine. The sample was peripheral blood, taken 28 days after the second AZD1222 dose. This chain uses TRBV6-5 with TRBJ1-3, with 7 bases identical to TRBD1. The CDR3 nucleotides are TGTGCCAGCAGATCAAAGGGACAGACTGGAAACACCATATATTTT. Its protein is CASRSKGQTGNTIYF.